This T cell receptor (beta chain) was found in a study of shared clonotypes between healthy human individuals. Here immunoSEQ multiplex PCR was the method, and the copy in TCRdb shows in-frame clones only, minus some. The sample consists of approximately 2.5 million clones, approximately 93% of them appearing once. CDR1 is SGHNT, CDR2 YENEEA, per germline. The J segment lost 0 bases and the V segment lost 3 bases, leaving 1 base of the junction unmatched. The CDR3 contains 15 residues. This TCR was sampled from a man aged 18 to 35 in good health. Some clones in this sample may be carry-over from other donors' samples. Sequencing was done on a sample of naive CD4+ T cells from PBMCs. Subset of the sample: CD45RA+ positively selected. The chain links TRBV11-3 to TRBJ2-3; 9 bases fit TRBD1. CDR3 coding DNA: TGTGCCAGCAGCTTCGGACAGGGGAGCACAGATACGCAGTATTTT. Translation gives CASSFGQGSTDTQYF.